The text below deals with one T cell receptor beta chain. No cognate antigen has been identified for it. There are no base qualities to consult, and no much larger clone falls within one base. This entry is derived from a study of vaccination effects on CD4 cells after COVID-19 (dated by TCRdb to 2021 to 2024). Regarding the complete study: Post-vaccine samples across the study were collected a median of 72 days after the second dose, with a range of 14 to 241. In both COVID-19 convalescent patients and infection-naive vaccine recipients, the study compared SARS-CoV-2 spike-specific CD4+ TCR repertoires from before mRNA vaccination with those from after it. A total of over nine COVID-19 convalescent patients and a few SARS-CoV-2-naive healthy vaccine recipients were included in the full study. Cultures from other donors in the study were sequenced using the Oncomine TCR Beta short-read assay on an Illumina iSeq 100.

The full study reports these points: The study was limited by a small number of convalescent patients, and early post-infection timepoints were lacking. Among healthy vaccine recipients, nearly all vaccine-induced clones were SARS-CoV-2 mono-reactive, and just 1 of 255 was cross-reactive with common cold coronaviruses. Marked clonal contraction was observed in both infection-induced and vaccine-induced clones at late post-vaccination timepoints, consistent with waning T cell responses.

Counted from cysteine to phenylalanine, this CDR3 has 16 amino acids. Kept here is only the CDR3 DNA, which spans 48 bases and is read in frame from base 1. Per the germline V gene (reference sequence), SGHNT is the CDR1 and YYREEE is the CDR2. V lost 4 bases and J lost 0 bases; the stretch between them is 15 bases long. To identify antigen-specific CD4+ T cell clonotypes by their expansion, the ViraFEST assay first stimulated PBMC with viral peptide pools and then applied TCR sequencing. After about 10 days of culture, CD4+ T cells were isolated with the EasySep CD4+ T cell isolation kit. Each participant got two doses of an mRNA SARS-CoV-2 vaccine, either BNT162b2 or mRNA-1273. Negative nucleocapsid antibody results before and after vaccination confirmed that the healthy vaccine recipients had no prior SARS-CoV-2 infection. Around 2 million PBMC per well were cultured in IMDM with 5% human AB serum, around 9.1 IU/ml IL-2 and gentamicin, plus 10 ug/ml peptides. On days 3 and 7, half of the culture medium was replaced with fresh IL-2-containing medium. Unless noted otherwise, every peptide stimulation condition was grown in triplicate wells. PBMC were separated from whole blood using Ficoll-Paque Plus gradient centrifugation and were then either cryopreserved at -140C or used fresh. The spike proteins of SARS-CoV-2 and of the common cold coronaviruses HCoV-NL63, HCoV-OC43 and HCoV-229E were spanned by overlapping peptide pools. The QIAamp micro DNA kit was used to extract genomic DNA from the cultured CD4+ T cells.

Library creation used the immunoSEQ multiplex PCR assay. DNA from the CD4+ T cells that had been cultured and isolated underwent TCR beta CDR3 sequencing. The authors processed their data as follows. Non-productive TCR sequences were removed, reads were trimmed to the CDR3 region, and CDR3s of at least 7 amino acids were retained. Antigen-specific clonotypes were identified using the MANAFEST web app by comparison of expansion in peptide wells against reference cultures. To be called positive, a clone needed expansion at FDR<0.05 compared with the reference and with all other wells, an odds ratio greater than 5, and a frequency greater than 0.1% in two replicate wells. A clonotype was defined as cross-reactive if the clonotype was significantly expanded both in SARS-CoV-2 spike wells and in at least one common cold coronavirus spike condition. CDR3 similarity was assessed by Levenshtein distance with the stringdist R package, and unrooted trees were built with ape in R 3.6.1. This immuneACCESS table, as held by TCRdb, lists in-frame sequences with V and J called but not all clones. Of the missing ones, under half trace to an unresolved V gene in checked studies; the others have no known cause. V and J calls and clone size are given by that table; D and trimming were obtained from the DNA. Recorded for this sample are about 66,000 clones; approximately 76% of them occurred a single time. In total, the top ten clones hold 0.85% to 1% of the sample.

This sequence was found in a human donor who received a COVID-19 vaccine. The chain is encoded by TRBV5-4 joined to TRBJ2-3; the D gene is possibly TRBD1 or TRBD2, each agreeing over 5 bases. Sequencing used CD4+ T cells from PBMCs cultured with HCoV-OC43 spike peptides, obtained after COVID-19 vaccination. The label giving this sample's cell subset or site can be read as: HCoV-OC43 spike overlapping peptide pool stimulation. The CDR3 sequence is CASSARDRSSTDTQYF. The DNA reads TGTGCCAGCAGCGCCAGGGACCGCTCTAGCACAGATACGCAGTATTTT.